One and the same sample provided the 29 T cell receptor beta chains below, sequenced in a study of blood T cell repertoires in COVID-19. Produced via immunoSEQ multiplex PCR; TCRdb's table is partial and in-frame only. The data contain roughly 160,000 clones, approximately 85% of them singletons. What was sequenced was peripheral blood. The origin of the receptors is a woman between 50 and 59 years old with COVID-19, enrolled during active disease.

V is TRBV30 and J is TRBJ1-2; TRBD1 aligns across 10 bases. The germline gives CDR1 GTSNPN, CDR2 SVGIG (reference sequence). CDR3 length equals 14 residues. V gave up 3 bases and J gave up 11 bases; unmatched junction bases: 12. The CDR3 DNA follows: TGTGCCTGGAGGCCTAAGGCGGGACAGGGGAGTTACACCTTC. Translating it yields CAWRPKAGQGSYTF. The full variable domain, in which reference TRBV30 and TRBJ1-2 provide the parts outside the CDR3, is SQTIHQWPATLVQPVGSPLSLECTVEGTSNPNLYWYRQAAGRGLQLLFYSVGIGQISSEVPQNLSASRPQDRQFILSSKKLLLSDSGFYLCAWRPKAGQGSYTFGSGTRLTVV.

The rearrangement uses TRBV6-5 and TRBJ2-1, with a weak D call TRBD2 (5 bases). The CDR3 consists of 13 residues. CDR1 and CDR2 from the germline V gene are MNHEY and SVGAGI. Trimming took 6 bases from V and 12 from J, leaving 18 bases between them. The CDR3 nucleotides are TGTGCCAGCAGAAGACACCTTCTAGAGGGGCAGTTCTTC. Its protein is CASRRHLLEGQFF.

The chain carries TRBV12-3 or TRBV12-4 and TRBJ2-1, with 8 bases identical to TRBD1. V dropped 4 bases and J dropped 8; count of bases not matched to a gene: 1. This CDR3 has 12 amino acids. CDR3 in amino acids: CASSSGGHEQFF. In nucleotides, the CDR3 is TGTGCCAGCAGTTCAGGGGGCCATGAGCAGTTCTTC.

The rearrangement links TRBV10-3 to TRBJ1-2; D gene unclear. Germline-derived CDR1 and CDR2 are ENHRY and SYGVKD. The CDR3 has 15 amino acids. V lost 2 bases and J lost 4, with 14 bases in between. The CDR3 loop is CAISEPSGFGYGYTF. The CDR3 region has the DNA TGTGCCATCAGTGAGCCCTCCGGGTTCGGCTATGGCTACACCTTC.

The chain joins TRBV29-1 to TRBJ2-2; 7 bases align to TRBD1. With V trimmed by 6 bases and J by 4 bases, 5 bases remained unmatched. The germline V gene encodes CDR1 SQVTM and CDR2 ANQGSEA. This CDR3 has 13 amino acids. CDR3 protein: CSVDRATTGELFF. CDR3 in DNA: TGCAGCGTAGACAGGGCCACCACCGGGGAGCTGTTTTTT.

The chain couples TRBV2 to TRBJ1-1; D possibly corresponds to TRBD1 (5 bases). The CDR3 consists of 13 residues. V was shortened by 2 bases and J by 7 bases, with 11 bases between the two germline ends. Per the germline V gene, CDR1 is SNHLY and CDR2 is FYNNEI. Here the CDR3 DNA reads TGTGCCAGCAGTGAAAAAGGGGTGGGTGAAGCTTTCTTT. Translation: CASSEKGVGEAFF. The variable domain in full, with the rest retrieved from reference TRBV2 and TRBJ1-1, is EPEVTQTPSHQVTQMGQEVILRCVPISNHLYFYWYRQILGQKVEFLVSFYNNEISEKSEIFDDQFSVERPDGSNFTLKIRSTKLEDSAMYFCASSEKGVGEAFFGQGTRLTVV.

V and J are TRBV12-5 and TRBJ2-7, with D possibly TRBD1 on 6 matching bases. Trimming took 1 base from V and 2 from J, leaving 12 bases between them. CDR3 size: 15 residues. Germline assignment: CDR1 LGHNT and CDR2 FRNRAP. CDR3 DNA: TGTGCTAGTGGTTTGGGCAGGGGTACACCCTACGAGCAGTACTTC. This sequence encodes CASGLGRGTPYEQYF.

The J gene is TRBJ1-3, the V gene TRBV7-3; D is unclear. Deletions cut 5 bases from V and 0 bases from J, with 14 bases between. This CDR3 is 16 amino acids long. Per germline, CDR1 SGHTA and CDR2 FQGTGA. CDR3 nucleotides: TGTGCCAGCAGCCCCACCGGCGCGGGCTCTGGAAACACCATATATTTT. It yields the protein CASSPTGAGSGNTIYF.

The chain uses TRBV7-9 and TRBJ1-4; TRBD1 agrees at 7 bases. CDR1 and CDR2 from the germline V gene are SEHNR and FQNEAQ (reference sequence). Trimming took 5 bases from V and 2 from J; bases not matched to a gene: 2. The CDR3 loop spans 14 amino acids. The CDR3 region is CASSQGGTNEKLFF. Here the CDR3 DNA reads TGTGCCAGCAGCCAAGGGGGCACTAATGAAAAACTGTTTTTT.

Only one count was recorded for this clone. The chain has TRBV12-5 and TRBJ2-1, with 15 positions matching TRBD2. Germline CDR1 and CDR2: LGHNT and FRNRAP. The V gene end was trimmed by 7 bases and the J gene end by 2 bases; junction bases not matched to a gene: 9. The CDR3 has 18 residues. The chain's CDR3 is CASALQRTSGGAYNEQFF. The CDR3 nucleotides are TGTGCTAGTGCCCTCCAGCGGACTAGCGGGGGGGCCTACAATGAGCAGTTCTTC. Full variable domain (remainder filled in from reference TRBV12-5 and TRBJ2-1): DARVTQTPRHKVTEMGQEVTMRCQPILGHNTVFWYRQTMMQGLELLAYFRNRAPLDDSGMPKDRFSAEMPDATLATLKIQPSEPRDSAVYFCASALQRTSGGAYNEQFFGPGTRLTVL.

The CDR3 sequence is CASSSQGGGNIQYF. Written as DNA, the CDR3 is TGTGCCAGCAGCTCCCAGGGGGGAGGAAACATTCAGTACTTC. The V call is TRBV7-3, the J call TRBJ2-4; D might be TRBD1 (7 bases). Between the trimmed V and J ends, which lost 4 bases and 6 bases, there was a span of 13 bases. The CDR3 extends over 14 amino acids. Per germline, CDR1 SGHTA and CDR2 FQGTGA.

CDR3 protein: CASKRDGKNTEAFF. For the CDR3, the DNA is TGTGCCAGTAAGCGGGACGGAAAGAACACTGAAGCTTTCTTT. The V and J genes are TRBV19 and TRBJ1-1; D perhaps matches TRBD1 (5 bases). The CDR3 totals 14 residues. Per the germline V gene, CDR1 is LNHDA and CDR2 is SQIVND (reference sequence). Deletions cut 7 bases from V and 1 base from J, with 13 bases between.

This clone has a single count. The V gene is TRBV7-2, the J gene TRBJ1-4; weak D call: TRBD1 (5 bases). CDR1 is SGHTA and CDR2 is FQGNSA in the germline V gene. The CDR3 contains 15 residues. Trimming shortened V by 5 bases and J by 5 bases, and 15 bases separated the two germline ends. In DNA, the CDR3 is TGTGCCAGCAGCCTAAGACAGCAAACGAATGAAAAACTGTTTTTT. This translates into CASSLRQQTNEKLFF.

The rearrangement links TRBV7-9 to TRBJ2-2, with D possibly matching TRBD2 (7 bases). The V end was cut by 5 bases, the J end by 6 bases, with 19 bases between. The CDR3 covers 16 residues. Germline V lookup: CDR1 SEHNR, CDR2 FQNEAQ (reference sequence). For the CDR3, the DNA is TGTGCCAGCAGCCCGACGGGGGGCTCGCGGGCCGGGGAGCTGTTTTTT. This translates into CASSPTGGSRAGELFF.

The chain couples TRBV28 to TRBJ1-5; D may be TRBD1 (5 bases). V gave up 6 bases and J gave up 3 bases, with 9 bases separating them. CDR3 length: 13 residues. Germline CDR1 MDHEN, CDR2 SYDVKM. CDR3 loop: CASRSGNNQPQHF. The CDR3 DNA reads as TGTGCCAGCAGGTCAGGGAACAATCAGCCCCAGCATTTT.

This chain links TRBV6-5 with TRBJ2-2; D might be TRBD2 (6 bases). The CDR3 sequence is 13 residues long. The germline V and J ends were trimmed by 6 bases and 6 bases, with 11 bases remaining between them. The germline V gene encodes CDR1 MNHEY and CDR2 SVGAGI. In DNA form, the CDR3 reads TGTGCCAGCAGAACCGGGACTGCCGGGGAGCTGTTTTTT. Translated, it gives CASRTGTAGELFF.

This sequence joins TRBV19 and TRBJ1-3; D is ambiguous. The CDR3 extends over 15 amino acids. The V gene lost 6 bases and the J gene lost 0 bases, with 12 bases spanning the gap. The V gene's germline CDR1 is LNHDA and CDR2 SQIVND (reference sequence). CDR3 DNA: TGTGCCAGTAGCCTCGACATTAACTCTGGAAACACCATATATTTT. This sequence encodes CASSLDINSGNTIYF.

This chain connects TRBV7-9 to TRBJ2-3; no clear D gene. Trimming stripped 6 bases from V and 3 bases from J, with 7 bases between. The CDR3 is made up of 12 amino acids. CDR1 and CDR2 (germline): SEHNR, FQNEAQ (reference sequence). The CDR3 nucleotides are TGTGCCAGCAGAACCGGGACAGATACGCAGTATTTT. This translates into CASRTGTDTQYF.

In DNA, the CDR3 is TGCGCCAGCAGCTTGGATCGGGTAAGCCTTGAAGCTTTCTTT. Amino acids: CASSLDRVSLEAFF. J is TRBJ1-1 and V is TRBV5-1; D unresolved. CDR3 length: 14 residues. Germline V gene sequence: CDR1 SGHRS, CDR2 YFSETQ. Trimming removed 0 bases from V and 7 bases from J, with 13 bases in between.

This chain links TRBV5-1 with TRBJ2-7; 12 bases fit TRBD1. The CDR3 covers 14 residues. The germline gives CDR1 SGHRS, CDR2 YFSETQ. The junction had 6 bases not matched to a gene; V was cut back by 4 bases and J by 7 bases. The CDR3 reads CASSPGQGAEEQYF. CDR3 coding DNA: TGCGCCAGCAGCCCGGGACAGGGGGCGGAAGAGCAGTACTTC.

This chain links TRBV11-3 with TRBJ1-1; no firm D call. This CDR3 comprises 15 residues. CDR1 SGHNT and CDR2 YENEEA come from the germline V gene. V shed 0 bases and J shed 5 bases, with 13 bases lying between them. In DNA, the CDR3 is TGTGCCAGCAGCTTAGATTGGGTCTCGAGGACTGAAGCTTTCTTT. This gives the protein CASSLDWVSRTEAFF.

This chain uses TRBV11-3 with TRBJ2-2, with TRBD1 matching 7 bases. Germline assignment: CDR1 SGHNT and CDR2 YENEEA. The V gene end was trimmed by 1 base and the J gene end by 1 base; junction bases not matched to a gene: 3. The CDR3 loop spans 16 amino acids. This chain's CDR3 is CASSLAWTGNTGELFF. The CDR3 coding sequence is TGTGCCAGCAGCTTAGCCTGGACAGGGAACACCGGGGAGCTGTTTTTT.

This clone was recorded only once. The gene calls are TRBV6-6 and TRBJ1-6; 7 bases are a match to TRBD1. V lost 5 bases to trimming and J lost 9 bases; unmatched junction nucleotides: 10. The CDR3 consists of 15 residues. CDR1 MNHNY and CDR2 SVGAGI come from the germline V gene (reference sequence). The CDR3 protein is CASSGQVASGSPLHF. The CDR3 DNA is TGTGCCAGCAGTGGACAGGTAGCCTCCGGTTCACCCCTCCACTTT.

V is TRBV12-5 and J is TRBJ2-3, with 7 nucleotides matching TRBD2. Looked up from germline, CDR1 is LGHNT and CDR2 is FRNRAP. This CDR3 comprises 16 residues. Trimming at V came to 5 bases and at J to 0 bases, leaving 8 bases not matched to a gene. The CDR3 loop is CASGTGAGWSTDTQYF. In nucleotides, the CDR3 is TGTGCTAGTGGTACCGGAGCGGGGTGGAGCACAGATACGCAGTATTTT.

This rearrangement joins TRBV6-5 to TRBJ1-1; 9 bases fit TRBD1. V lost 5 bases and J lost 0; bases outside the gene matches: 1. Germline V gene lookup returns CDR1 MNHEY and CDR2 SVGAGI. The CDR3 extends over 14 amino acids. The CDR3, as DNA: TGTGCCAGCAGTCGGGACAGGGTGAACACTGAAGCTTTCTTT. Translation: CASSRDRVNTEAFF.

This sequence joins TRBV7-9 and TRBJ2-1; 11 nucleotides line up with TRBD2. Losses at the gene ends were 5 bases for V and 6 bases for J; bases not matched to a gene: 9. There are 16 residues in the CDR3. CDR1 and CDR2 (germline): SEHNR, FQNEAQ (reference sequence). CDR3 in DNA: TGTGCCAGCAGCCCATCTAGCGGGGGGACGATCAATGAGCAGTTCTTC. This encodes CASSPSSGGTINEQFF.

The J gene is TRBJ2-7, the V gene TRBV3-1 (or the pseudogene TRBV3-2); TRBD2 aligns across 11 bases. V shed 5 bases and J 1 base; nucleotides not matched to a gene: 7. Germline CDR1 LGHDT, CDR2 YNNKEL (reference sequence). The CDR3 runs to 16 residues. CDR3 protein: CASSDAGTSGSYEQYF. DNA for the CDR3: TGTGCCAGCAGCGACGCCGGGACTAGCGGATCCTACGAGCAGTACTTC.

In this sample, this clone turned up once. J is TRBJ2-5 and V is TRBV9; possible D gene TRBD2, 6 bases. The germline V and J ends were trimmed by 0 bases and 7 bases, with 13 bases remaining between them. The V gene's germline CDR1 is SGDLS and CDR2 YYNGEE. The CDR3 length is 14 residues. In nucleotides, the CDR3 is TGTGCCAGCAGCGTAGCTACGGGGGAAATGACCCAGTACTTC. This translates into CASSVATGEMTQYF.

CDR3 nucleotides: TGTGCCAGCTCACCACCTAATGCCGCAGCCTACGAGCAGTACTTC. Amino acid sequence: CASSPPNAAAYEQYF. The gene calls are TRBV18 and TRBJ2-7; D remains unclear. Germline V gene data show CDR1 as KGHSH and CDR2 as LQKENI. V was pared by 0 bases and J by 2 bases, with 11 bases between. The CDR3 covers 15 residues. Full variable domain (rest looked up from reference TRBV18 and TRBJ2-7): NAGVMQNPRHLVRRRGQEARLRCSPMKGHSHVYWYRQLPEEGLKFMVYLQKENIIDESGMPKERFSAEFPKEGPSILRIQQVVRGDSAAYFCASSPPNAAAYEQYFGPGTRLTVT.